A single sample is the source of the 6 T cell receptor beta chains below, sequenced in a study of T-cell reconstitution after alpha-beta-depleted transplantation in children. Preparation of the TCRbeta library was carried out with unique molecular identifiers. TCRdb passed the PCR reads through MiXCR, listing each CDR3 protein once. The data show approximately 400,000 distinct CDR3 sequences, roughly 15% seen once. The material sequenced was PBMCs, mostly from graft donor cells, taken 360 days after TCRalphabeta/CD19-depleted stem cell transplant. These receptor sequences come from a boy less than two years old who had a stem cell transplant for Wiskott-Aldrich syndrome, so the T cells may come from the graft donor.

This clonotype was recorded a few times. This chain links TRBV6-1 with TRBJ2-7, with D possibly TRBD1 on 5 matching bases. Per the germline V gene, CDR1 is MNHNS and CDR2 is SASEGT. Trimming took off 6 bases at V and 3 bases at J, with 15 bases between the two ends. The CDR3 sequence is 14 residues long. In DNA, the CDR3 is TGTGCCAGCAGCAGGGCCCCGACGAACTACGAGCAGTACTTC. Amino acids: CASSRAPTNYEQYF.

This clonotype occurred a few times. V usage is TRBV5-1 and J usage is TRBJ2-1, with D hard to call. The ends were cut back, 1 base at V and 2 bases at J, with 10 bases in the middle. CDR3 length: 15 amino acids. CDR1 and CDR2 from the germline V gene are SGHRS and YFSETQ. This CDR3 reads CASSLMGVAYNEQFF. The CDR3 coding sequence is TGCGCCAGCAGCTTGATGGGTGTAGCCTACAATGAGCAGTTCTTC. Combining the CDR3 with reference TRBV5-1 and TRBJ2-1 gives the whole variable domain KAGVTQTPRYLIKTRGQQVTLSCSPISGHRSVSWYQQTPGQGLQFLFEYFSETQRNKGNFPGRFSGRQFSNSRSEMNVSTLELGDSALYLCASSLMGVAYNEQFFGPGTRLTVL.

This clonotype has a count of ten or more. The CDR3 sequence is CASSFISGLGELFF. As DNA, the CDR3 is TGTGCCAGCAGTTTTATCAGCGGGCTCGGGGAGCTGTTTTTT. J is TRBJ2-2 and V is TRBV12-3 or TRBV12-4; a possible D gene is TRBD2 (6 bases). V lost 3 bases, J lost 7 bases, and 12 bases lay in between. CDR3 size: 14 residues.

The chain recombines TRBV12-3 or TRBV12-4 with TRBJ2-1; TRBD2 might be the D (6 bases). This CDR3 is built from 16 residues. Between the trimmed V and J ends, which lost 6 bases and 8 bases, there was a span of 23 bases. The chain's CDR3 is CASSALSRLVSYEQFF. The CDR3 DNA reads TGTGCCAGCAGCGCACTATCGCGACTAGTAAGCTATGAGCAGTTCTTC.

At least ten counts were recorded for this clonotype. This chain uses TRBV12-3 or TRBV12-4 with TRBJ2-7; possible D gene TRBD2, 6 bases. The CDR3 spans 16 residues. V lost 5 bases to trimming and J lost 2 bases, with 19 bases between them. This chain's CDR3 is CASSMLLSSATYEQYF. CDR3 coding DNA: TGTGCCAGCAGTATGCTCTTGTCTAGCGCGACCTACGAGCAGTACTTC.

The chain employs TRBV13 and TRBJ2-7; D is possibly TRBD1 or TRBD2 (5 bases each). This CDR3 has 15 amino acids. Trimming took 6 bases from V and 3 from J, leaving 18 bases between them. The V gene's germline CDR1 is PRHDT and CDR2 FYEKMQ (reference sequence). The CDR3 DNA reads TGTGCCAGCAGTCCATTCGGGGCAGGGAGCTACGAGCAGTACTTC. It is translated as CASSPFGAGSYEQYF.